A single sample is the source of the 22 T cell receptor beta chains below, sequenced in a study of response to subunit inactivated influenza vaccine. TCRdb re-called the RT-PCR reads with MiXCR, one entry per CDR3 protein. Altogether about 540,000 distinct CDR3 sequences are present, roughly 25% being singletons, with the ten largest covering 2.8%. This sample also belongs to another study, concerning T cells expressing NK-cell markers. That paper adds: Production of TCR beta cDNA relied on 5'RACE template switching with UMIs.

Source: CD4+ T cells sorted from PBMCs, taken roughly 13 days after vaccination. These receptors all come from a man aged 50-60 years who received an inactivated influenza vaccine.

This clonotype occurred a few times. This sequence joins TRBV6-1 and TRBJ2-3, with D hard to call. From germline, CDR1 is MNHNS and CDR2 SASEGT. The CDR3 extends over 14 amino acids. The germline V and J ends were trimmed by 6 bases and 4 bases, with 14 bases remaining between them. The CDR3 loop is CASSRTAWADTQYF. As DNA, the CDR3 is TGTGCCAGCAGCCGGACCGCCTGGGCAGATACGCAGTATTTT.

The J gene is TRBJ2-2, the V gene TRBV27; D is possibly TRBD2 (5 bases). The CDR3 contains 16 residues. Germline lookup yields CDR1 MNHEY and CDR2 SMNVEV (reference sequence). V lost 0 bases, J lost 6 bases, and 14 bases lay in between. Here the CDR3 reads CASSLSSERNSGELFF. Written as DNA, the CDR3 is TGTGCCAGCAGTTTATCGAGCGAGCGGAATTCCGGGGAGCTGTTTTTT.

The chain has TRBV20-1 and TRBJ2-1, with 12 bases lining up with TRBD2. There are 17 residues in the CDR3. Germline V gene lookup returns CDR1 DFQATT and CDR2 SNEGSKA (reference sequence). Trimming cost V 0 bases and J 9 bases; bases outside gene matches: 12. The CDR3 loop is CSARDILAGGPGSEQFF. CDR3 nucleotides: TGCAGTGCTAGAGATATACTAGCGGGAGGCCCGGGGAGTGAGCAGTTCTTC.

V is TRBV7-6 and J is TRBJ2-5; D perhaps matches TRBD2 (7 bases). The germline CDR1 and CDR2 sequences are SGHVS and FNYEAQ. The ends were cut back, 5 bases at V and 4 bases at J, with 20 bases in the middle. This CDR3 contains 16 residues. The CDR3 coding sequence is TGTGCCAGCAGCGAGGGGGGGTTAAGCGAAGGAGAGACCCAGTACTTC. Translated, it gives CASSEGGLSEGETQYF.

The chain links TRBV7-9 to TRBJ2-3, with D unclear. Germline values: CDR1 SEHNR, CDR2 FQNEAQ (reference sequence). This CDR3 is 16 amino acids long. The V gene lost 1 base and the J gene lost 6 bases, with 17 bases spanning the gap. CDR3 bases: TGTGCCAGCAGCTTAGAACGTTGGGCTTTCAAGGATACGCAGTATTTT. Its protein product is CASSLERWAFKDTQYF.

In its sample, this clonotype was seen a few times. This chain links TRBV20-1 with TRBJ1-1, with a weak D call TRBD1 (6 bases). Trimming shortened V by 1 base and J by 2 bases, and 11 bases separated the two germline ends. This CDR3 spans 14 amino acids. Germline CDR1 DFQATT, CDR2 SNEGSKA (reference sequence). This chain's CDR3 is CSARAQGPNTEAFF. In nucleotides, the CDR3 is TGCAGTGCTAGAGCGCAGGGGCCTAACACTGAAGCTTTCTTT.

As DNA, the CDR3 is TGTGCCAGCAGACCTACTAGCGGGAGTAACACCGGGGAGCTGTTTTTT. Amino acids: CASRPTSGSNTGELFF. The chain couples TRBV7-9 to TRBJ2-2; 11 bases are shared with TRBD2. Germline values: CDR1 SEHNR, CDR2 FQNEAQ (reference sequence). CDR3 length: 16 amino acids. V shed 6 bases, J shed 2 bases, and the junction held 5 bases outside the gene matches.

The J gene is TRBJ2-7, the V gene TRBV12-3 or TRBV12-4; tentatively, D is TRBD1 (5 bases). The CDR3 has 13 residues. Trimming left V 5 bases short and J 6 bases short, with 14 bases between. CDR3 sequence reads: CASSVQGLAEQYF. CDR3 bases: TGTGCCAGCAGTGTTCAGGGTCTGGCCGAGCAGTACTTC.

This clonotype was observed a handful of times. The chain recombines TRBV7-2 with TRBJ2-7, with 7 nucleotides matching TRBD2. Looked up from germline, CDR1 is SGHTA and CDR2 is FQGNSA. CDR3 size: 14 residues. Unmatched junction bases numbered 7, after V lost 5 bases and J lost 3 bases. The CDR3 protein is CASSQRWTSYEQYF. In nucleotides, the CDR3 is TGTGCCAGCAGCCAAAGGTGGACTAGCTACGAGCAGTACTTC. The whole variable domain, filled in from reference TRBV7-2 and TRBJ2-7, reads GAGVSQSPSNKVTEKGKDVELRCDPISGHTALYWYRQSLGQGLEFLIYFQGNSAPDKSGLPSDRFSAERTGGSVSTLTIQRTQQEDSAVYLCASSQRWTSYEQYFGPGTRLTVT.

The sample holds a few counts of this clonotype. This chain links TRBV7-2 with TRBJ2-2; weak D call: TRBD1 (5 bases). The germline gives CDR1 SGHTA, CDR2 FQGNSA. This CDR3 region has 15 residues. Trimming stripped 3 bases from V and 0 bases from J, with 8 bases between. The CDR3 sequence is CASSLDNANTGELFF. In DNA, the CDR3 is TGTGCCAGCAGCTTGGACAATGCGAACACCGGGGAGCTGTTTTTT.

This clonotype was found many times. The junction and the germline gene differ at one end; a read error may be behind it. V is TRBV11-3 and J is TRBJ2-3; D remains ambiguous. CDR3 length: 14 residues. Germline V CDR1 and CDR2: SGHNT, YENEEA. CDR3 DNA sequence: TGCGCCAGCAGCTTGGACGGTAGCACAGATACGCAGTATTTT. It specifies CASSLDGSTDTQYF.

This chain joins TRBV4-1 and TRBJ2-7; no clear D gene. Germline V CDR1 and CDR2: MGHRA, YSYEKL. V lost 0 bases to trimming and J lost 6 bases, with 6 bases between them. The CDR3 length is 12 residues. CDR3 bases: TGCGCCAGCAGCCAAGAGGTGGGCGAGCAGTACTTC. It translates to CASSQEVGEQYF.

Many counts were recorded for this clonotype. The gene calls are TRBV3-1 and TRBJ2-1, with 10 bases that match TRBD2. Looked up from germline, CDR1 is LGHDT and CDR2 is YNNKEL (reference sequence). V lost 5 bases, J lost 0 bases, and 4 bases stayed unmatched. The CDR3 totals 16 residues. The CDR3 sequence is CASSVGLAISYNEQFF. The CDR3 region has the DNA TGTGCCAGCAGCGTGGGACTAGCGATCTCCTACAATGAGCAGTTCTTC.

This clonotype has more than one count but fewer than ten. This chain links TRBV6-1 with TRBJ2-1; D possibly corresponds to TRBD2 (6 bases). V was trimmed by 7 bases and J by 7 bases, leaving 17 bases between them. The germline V gene encodes CDR1 MNHNS and CDR2 SASEGT. The CDR3 is made up of 14 amino acids. CDR3 sequence: CASTEGVWVNEQFF. The CDR3 DNA sequence: TGTGCCAGCACGGAGGGTGTATGGGTTAATGAGCAGTTCTTC.

The chain recombines TRBV20-1 with TRBJ1-1; D possibly corresponds to TRBD1 (5 bases). This CDR3 has 14 residues. Trimming shortened V by 3 bases and J by 0 bases, and 11 bases separated the two germline ends. Germline values: CDR1 DFQATT, CDR2 SNEGSKA (reference sequence). In nucleotides, the CDR3 is TGCAGTGCTAGTCGAGGGGCCATGAACACTGAAGCTTTCTTT. Amino acid sequence: CSASRGAMNTEAFF.

The chain carries TRBV3-1 and TRBJ1-4; D might be TRBD1 (5 bases). V gave up 1 base and J gave up 3 bases, with 9 bases separating them. Germline V gives CDR1 LGHDT, CDR2 YNNKEL (reference sequence). There are 15 residues in the CDR3. CDR3 DNA: TGTGCCAGCAGCCAAGGAGGGACCCCTAATGAAAAACTGTTTTTT. It codes for CASSQGGTPNEKLFF.

The CDR3 is CASSLEAETQYF. Here the CDR3 DNA reads TGCGCCAGCAGCTTGGAGGCGGAGACCCAGTACTTC. This sequence joins TRBV5-1 and TRBJ2-5; no firm D call. CDR1 is SGHRS and CDR2 is YFSETQ in the germline V gene. The ends were cut back, 0 bases at V and 5 bases at J, with 5 bases in the middle. This CDR3 spans 12 amino acids.

The chain employs TRBV20-1 and TRBJ1-6; TRBD1 is a possible D gene (6 bases). V gave up 3 bases and J gave up 6 bases, with 21 bases separating them. Germline V CDR1 and CDR2: DFQATT, SNEGSKA (reference sequence). This CDR3 spans 17 amino acids. The CDR3 protein is CSARGAAGLALNSPLHF. CDR3 in DNA: TGCAGTGCTAGGGGGGCGGCAGGCTTGGCCCTTAATTCACCCCTCCACTTT.

This clonotype was detected only a few times. The V and J genes are TRBV7-6 and TRBJ1-2; no clear D gene. This CDR3 comprises 12 residues. The V gene's germline CDR1 is SGHVS and CDR2 FNYEAQ. V lost 4 bases and J 5 bases, leaving 8 bases between the germline ends. The CDR3 sequence: CASSSAGYGYTF. The CDR3, as DNA: TGTGCCAGCAGCTCTGCGGGTTATGGCTACACCTTC.

This clonotype was counted at least ten times. The V gene is TRBV5-1, the J gene TRBJ2-7; D is possibly TRBD1 (5 bases). There are 16 residues in the CDR3. Germline V lookup: CDR1 SGHRS, CDR2 YFSETQ. V dropped 0 bases and J dropped 3 bases, with 16 bases sitting between them. CDR3 amino acids: CASSLEPAGSIYEQYF. CDR3 nucleotide sequence: TGCGCCAGCAGCTTGGAACCGGCAGGGTCTATCTACGAGCAGTACTTC.

The genes are TRBV4-3 and TRBJ2-3; TRBD1 agrees at 7 bases. CDR3 length equals 16 residues. With V trimmed by 4 bases and J by 1 base, 8 bases remained unmatched. The germline gives CDR1 LGHNA, CDR2 YSLEER. CDR3 nucleotide sequence: TGCGCCAGCAGCCGAACCTCTGGGACAGGCACAGATACGCAGTATTTT. Encoded protein: CASSRTSGTGTDTQYF.

This clonotype was counted a few times. The V and J genes are TRBV7-2 and TRBJ2-3; 12 bases agree with TRBD2. The V and J ends lost 5 bases and 4 bases, in that order; junction bases with no gene match: 7. This CDR3 has 16 amino acids. Germline V gene sequence: CDR1 SGHTA, CDR2 FQGNSA. The CDR3 here is CASSAQLAGGSDTQYF. The CDR3 DNA reads TGTGCCAGCAGCGCCCAACTAGCGGGAGGCTCAGATACGCAGTATTTT.